This TCR beta chain was observed in a study of blood T cell repertoires in COVID-19. Study in general: The United States, Italy and Spain provided the acute and convalescent COVID-19 samples. Sources were T cells, B-cell-depleted T cells, or PBMCs; the material itself was cDNA or gDNA.

Clones were sequenced by immunoSEQ multiplex PCR, and TCRdb holds only the in-frame ones, with some missing. The sample gives some 250,000 clones, around three quarters of which show up once; 2.5% to 4% is in the top ten. The CDR3 is 18 amino acids. CDR1 and CDR2 from the germline V gene are SEHNR and FQNEAQ (reference sequence). The V gene end was trimmed by 5 bases and the J gene end by 0 bases; junction bases not matched to a gene: 13. Sequencing input: peripheral blood. The chain carries TRBV7-9 and TRBJ1-5; 7 bases are shared with TRBD1. The clonotype was recovered from a woman aged 80 or over with acute or convalescent COVID-19. In nucleotides, the CDR3 is TGTGCCAGCAGCACGTCCCCGGGACAGATATATAGCAATCAGCCCCAGCATTTT. Translated, it gives CASSTSPGQIYSNQPQHF. Complete variable domain (other parts from reference TRBV7-9 and TRBJ1-5): DTGVSQNPRHKITKRGQNVTFRCDPISEHNRLYWYRQTLGQGPEFLTYFQNEAQLEKSRLLSDRFSAERPKGSFSTLEIQRTEQGDSAMYLCASSTSPGQIYSNQPQHFGDGTRLSIL.